Listed here are 3 T cell receptor beta chains from one sample, sequenced in a study of shared clonotypes between healthy human individuals. Clones were sequenced by immunoSEQ multiplex PCR, and TCRdb holds only the in-frame ones, with some missing. The sample has millions of clones, over 90% seen once. Sequencing was done on a sample of naive CD4+ T cells from PBMCs. Subset denoted: CD45RA+ positively selected. The receptors derive from a man aged 18 to 29 in good health. Some clones in this sample may be carry-over from other donors' samples.

The rearrangement links TRBV7-7 to TRBJ2-2, with TRBD2 matching over 8 bases. CDR3 length: 17 amino acids. In germline, CDR1 is SSHAT, CDR2 FNYEAQ (reference sequence). The junction had 12 bases not matched to a gene; V was cut back by 5 bases and J by 4 bases. The CDR3 reads CASSPHPAGVSTGELFF. Written as DNA, the CDR3 is TGTGCCAGCAGCCCCCATCCAGCGGGAGTATCCACCGGGGAGCTGTTTTTT.

The rearrangement links TRBV2 to TRBJ2-3, with D maybe TRBD1 (6 bases). The V end lost 8 bases, the J end lost 2 bases, and 14 bases lay between the germline ends. Germline V gene data show CDR1 as SNHLY and CDR2 as FYNNEI. This CDR3 comprises 14 residues. The CDR3 loop is CASGDRSLTDTQYF. CDR3 bases: TGTGCCAGCGGAGACAGGTCCCTCACAGATACGCAGTATTTT.

This chain links TRBV4-1 with TRBJ1-6; D gene uncertain. The CDR3 extends over 12 amino acids. CDR1 and CDR2 (germline): MGHRA, YSYEKL. Trimming stripped 1 base from V and 10 bases from J, with 5 bases between. CDR3: CASSQGVSPLHF. DNA for the CDR3: TGCGCCAGCAGCCAAGGAGTCTCACCCCTCCACTTT.